This T cell receptor beta chain was profiled in a study of blood T cells in healthy people across ages. Whole-study results and caveats: A conclusive naive versus antigen-experienced comparison was prevented by the unsorted PBMCs.

In regard to this clonotype: Antigen unknown.

Drawn from each donor were approximately 9.5 milliliters of peripheral blood. Isolation of PBMCs gave at least 6 million cells per sample. Sample-barcoded 5' priming and a J-beta primer mix drove a second PCR of about 6 to 11 cycles. Each CDR3 protein is one row after TCRdb ran MiXCR on the 5' RACE reads. In the table there are about 940,000 distinct CDR3 sequences, around 49% of which are singletons. This CDR3 comprises 14 residues. Germline V gene sequence: CDR1 ENHRY, CDR2 SYGVKD. V was pared by 5 bases and J by 6 bases, with 6 bases of the junction left unmatched. This receptor was obtained from a man between 25 and 39 years old in good health. The chain joins TRBV10-3 to TRBJ2-3; 9 nucleotides match TRBD1. Sequencing input: blood. The CDR3 sequence: CAISTGGFTDTQYF. CDR3 nucleotide sequence: TGTGCCATCAGTACAGGGGGCTTCACCGATACGCAGTATTTT.